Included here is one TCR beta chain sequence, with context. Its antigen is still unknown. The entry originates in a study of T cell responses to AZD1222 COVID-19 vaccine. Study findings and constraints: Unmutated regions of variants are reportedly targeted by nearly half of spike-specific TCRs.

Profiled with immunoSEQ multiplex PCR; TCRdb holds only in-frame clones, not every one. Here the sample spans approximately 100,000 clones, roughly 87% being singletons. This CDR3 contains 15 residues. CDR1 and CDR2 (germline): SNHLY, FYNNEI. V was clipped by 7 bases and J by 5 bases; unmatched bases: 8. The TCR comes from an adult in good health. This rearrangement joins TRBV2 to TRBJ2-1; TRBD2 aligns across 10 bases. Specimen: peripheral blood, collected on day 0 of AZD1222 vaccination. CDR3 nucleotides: TGTGCCAGCAAATTCGCCGGGACTAGCGACAATGAGCAGTTCTTC. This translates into CASKFAGTSDNEQFF.